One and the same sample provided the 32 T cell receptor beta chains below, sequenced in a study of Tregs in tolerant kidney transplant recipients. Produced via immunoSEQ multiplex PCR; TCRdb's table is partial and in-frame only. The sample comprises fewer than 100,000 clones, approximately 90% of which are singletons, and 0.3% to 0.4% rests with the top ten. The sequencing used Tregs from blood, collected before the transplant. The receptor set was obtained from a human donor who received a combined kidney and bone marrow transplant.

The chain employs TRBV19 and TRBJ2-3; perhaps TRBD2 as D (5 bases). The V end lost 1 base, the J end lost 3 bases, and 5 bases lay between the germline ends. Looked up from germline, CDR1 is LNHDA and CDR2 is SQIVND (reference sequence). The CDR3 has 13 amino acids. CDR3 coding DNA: TGTGCCAGTAGTATAGCGGGGACAGATACGCAGTATTTT. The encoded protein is CASSIAGTDTQYF.

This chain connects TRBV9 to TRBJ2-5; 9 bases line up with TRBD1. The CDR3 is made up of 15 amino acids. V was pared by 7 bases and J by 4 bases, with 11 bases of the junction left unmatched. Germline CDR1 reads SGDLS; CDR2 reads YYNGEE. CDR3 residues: CASGGTGFRGETQYF. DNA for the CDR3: TGTGCCAGCGGCGGGACAGGGTTTAGGGGAGAGACCCAGTACTTC.

CDR3 nucleotide sequence: TGTGCCAGCAGTGAACTGGGGATATATGGCTACACCTTC. It translates to CASSELGIYGYTF. The chain joins TRBV6-1 to TRBJ1-2; D unresolved. Germline CDR1 is MNHNS and CDR2 is SASEGT. The V end was cut by 2 bases, the J end by 5 bases, with 9 bases between. The CDR3 length is 13 residues.

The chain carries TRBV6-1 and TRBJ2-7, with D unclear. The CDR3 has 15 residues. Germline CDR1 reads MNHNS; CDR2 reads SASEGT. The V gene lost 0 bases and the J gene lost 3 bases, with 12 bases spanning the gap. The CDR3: CASSEAGIHGYEQYF. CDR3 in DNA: TGTGCCAGCAGTGAAGCGGGGATACACGGCTACGAGCAGTACTTC.

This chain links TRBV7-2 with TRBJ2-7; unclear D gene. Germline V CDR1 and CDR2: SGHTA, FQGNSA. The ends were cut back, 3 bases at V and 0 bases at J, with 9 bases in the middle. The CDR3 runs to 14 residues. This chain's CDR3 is CASSFSRSSYEQYF. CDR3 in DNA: TGTGCCAGCAGCTTTAGCCGGAGCTCCTACGAGCAGTACTTC.

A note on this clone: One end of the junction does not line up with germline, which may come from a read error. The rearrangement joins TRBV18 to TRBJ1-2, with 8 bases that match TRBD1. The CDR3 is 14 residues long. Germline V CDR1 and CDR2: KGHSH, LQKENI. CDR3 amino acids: CTSSPQGESYGYTF. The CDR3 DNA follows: TGTACCAGCTCACCACAGGGGGAAAGCTATGGCTACACCTTC.

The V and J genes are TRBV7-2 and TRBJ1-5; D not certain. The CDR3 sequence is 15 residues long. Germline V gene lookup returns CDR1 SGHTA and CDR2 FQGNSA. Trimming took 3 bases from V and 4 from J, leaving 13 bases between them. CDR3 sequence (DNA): TGTGCCAGCAGCTTTACCGTTAACGTTAATCAGCCCCAGCATTTT. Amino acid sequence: CASSFTVNVNQPQHF. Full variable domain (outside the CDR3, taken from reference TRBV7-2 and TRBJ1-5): GAGVSQSPSNKVTEKGKDVELRCDPISGHTALYWYRQSLGQGLEFLIYFQGNSAPDKSGLPSDRFSAERTGGSVSTLTIQRTQQEDSAVYLCASSFTVNVNQPQHFGDGTRLSIL.

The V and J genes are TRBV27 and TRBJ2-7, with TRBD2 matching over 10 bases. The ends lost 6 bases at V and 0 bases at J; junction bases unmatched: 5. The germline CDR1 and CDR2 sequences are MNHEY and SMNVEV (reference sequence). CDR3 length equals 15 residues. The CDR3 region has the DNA TGTGCCAGCAGGCATCGACTAGCGGGCTCCTACGAGCAGTACTTC. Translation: CASRHRLAGSYEQYF.

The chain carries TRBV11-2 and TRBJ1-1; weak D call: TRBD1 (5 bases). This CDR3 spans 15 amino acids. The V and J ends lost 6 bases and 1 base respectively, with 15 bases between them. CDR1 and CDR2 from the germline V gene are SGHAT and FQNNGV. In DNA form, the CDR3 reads TGTGCCAGCAGTAGGTTGGGGCAAGAGAACACTGAAGCTTTCTTT. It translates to CASSRLGQENTEAFF.

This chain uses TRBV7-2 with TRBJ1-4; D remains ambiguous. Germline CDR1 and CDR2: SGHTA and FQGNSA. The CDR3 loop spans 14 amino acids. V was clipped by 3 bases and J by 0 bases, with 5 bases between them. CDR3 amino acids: CASSFGTTNEKLFF. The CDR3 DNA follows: TGTGCCAGCAGCTTCGGGACAACTAATGAAAAACTGTTTTTT.

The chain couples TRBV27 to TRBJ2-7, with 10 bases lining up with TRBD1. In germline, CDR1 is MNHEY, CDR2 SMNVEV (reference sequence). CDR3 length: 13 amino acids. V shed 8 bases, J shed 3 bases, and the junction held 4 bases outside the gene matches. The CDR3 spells CASGRTGGYEQYF. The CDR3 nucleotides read TGTGCCAGCGGACGGACAGGGGGCTACGAGCAGTACTTC.

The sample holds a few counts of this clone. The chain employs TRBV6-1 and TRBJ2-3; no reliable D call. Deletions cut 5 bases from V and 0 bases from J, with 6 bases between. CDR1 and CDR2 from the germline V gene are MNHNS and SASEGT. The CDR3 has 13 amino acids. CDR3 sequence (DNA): TGTGCCAGCAGTTGGAAAAGCACAGATACGCAGTATTTT. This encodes CASSWKSTDTQYF.

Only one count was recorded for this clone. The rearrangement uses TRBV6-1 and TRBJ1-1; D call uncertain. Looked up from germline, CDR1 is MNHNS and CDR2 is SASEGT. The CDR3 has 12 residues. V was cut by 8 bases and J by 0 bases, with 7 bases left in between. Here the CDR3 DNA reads TGTGCCAGCTGTCGAGTGAACACTGAAGCTTTCTTT. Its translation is CASCRVNTEAFF.

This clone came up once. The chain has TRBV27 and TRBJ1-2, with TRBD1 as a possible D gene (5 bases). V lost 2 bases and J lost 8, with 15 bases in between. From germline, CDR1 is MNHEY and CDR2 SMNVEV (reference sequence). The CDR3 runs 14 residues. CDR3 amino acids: CASSLIPGREGYTF. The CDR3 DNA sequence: TGTGCCAGCAGTTTAATCCCCGGCAGGGAAGGCTACACCTTC.

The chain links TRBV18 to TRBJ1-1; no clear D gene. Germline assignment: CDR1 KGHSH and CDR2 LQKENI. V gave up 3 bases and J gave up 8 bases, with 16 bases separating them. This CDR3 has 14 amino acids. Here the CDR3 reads CASSPEATRKEAFF. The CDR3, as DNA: TGTGCCAGCTCACCCGAGGCGACCAGGAAGGAAGCTTTCTTT.

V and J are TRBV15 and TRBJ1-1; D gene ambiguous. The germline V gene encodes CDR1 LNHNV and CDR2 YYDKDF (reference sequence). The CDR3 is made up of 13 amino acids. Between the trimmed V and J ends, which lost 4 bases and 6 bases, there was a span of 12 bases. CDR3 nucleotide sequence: TGTGCCACCAGCAAAAGACACGAAGCTGAAGCTTTCTTT. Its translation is CATSKRHEAEAFF.

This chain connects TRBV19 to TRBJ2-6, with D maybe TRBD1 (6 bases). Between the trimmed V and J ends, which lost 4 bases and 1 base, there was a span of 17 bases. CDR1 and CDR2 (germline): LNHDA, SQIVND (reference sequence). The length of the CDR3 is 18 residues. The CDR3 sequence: CASSNNRVYLSGANVLTF. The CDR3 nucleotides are TGTGCCAGTAGTAATAACAGGGTCTACCTATCTGGGGCCAACGTCCTGACTTTC. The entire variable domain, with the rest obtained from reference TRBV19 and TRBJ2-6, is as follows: DGGITQSPKYLFRKEGQNVTLSCEQNLNHDAMYWYRQDPGQGLRLIYYSQIVNDFQKGDIAEGYSVSREKKESFPLTVTSAQKNPTAFYLCASSNNRVYLSGANVLTFGAGSRLTVL.

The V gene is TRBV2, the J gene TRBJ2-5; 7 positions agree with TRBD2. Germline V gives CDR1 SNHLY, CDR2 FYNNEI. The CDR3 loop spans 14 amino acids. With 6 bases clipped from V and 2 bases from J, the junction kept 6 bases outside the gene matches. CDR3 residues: CASRGGTNQETQYF. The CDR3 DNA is TGTGCCAGCAGGGGGGGGACCAATCAAGAGACCCAGTACTTC.

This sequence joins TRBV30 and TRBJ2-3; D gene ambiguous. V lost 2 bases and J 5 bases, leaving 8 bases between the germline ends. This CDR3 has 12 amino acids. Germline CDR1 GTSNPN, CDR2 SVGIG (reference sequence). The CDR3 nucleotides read TGTGCCTGGAGTTCCGATCGAGATACGCAGTATTTT. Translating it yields CAWSSDRDTQYF.

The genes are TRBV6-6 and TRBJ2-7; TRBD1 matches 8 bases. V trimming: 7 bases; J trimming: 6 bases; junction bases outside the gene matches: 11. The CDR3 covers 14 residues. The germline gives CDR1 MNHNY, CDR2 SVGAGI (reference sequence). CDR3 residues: CASIADRGSPEQYF. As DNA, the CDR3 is TGTGCCAGCATTGCCGACAGGGGATCCCCCGAGCAGTACTTC.

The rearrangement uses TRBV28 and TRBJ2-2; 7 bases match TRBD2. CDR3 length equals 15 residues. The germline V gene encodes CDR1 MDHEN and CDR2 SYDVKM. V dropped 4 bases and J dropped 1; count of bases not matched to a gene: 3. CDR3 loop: CASSSGGQNTGELFF. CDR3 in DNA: TGTGCCAGCAGTTCGGGAGGCCAGAACACCGGGGAGCTGTTTTTT.

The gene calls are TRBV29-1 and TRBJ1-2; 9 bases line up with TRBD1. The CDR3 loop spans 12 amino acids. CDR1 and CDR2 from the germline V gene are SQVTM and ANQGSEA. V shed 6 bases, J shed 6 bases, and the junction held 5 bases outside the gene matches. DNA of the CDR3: TGCAGCGTCGATTGGACAGGGGATGGCTACACCTTC. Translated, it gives CSVDWTGDGYTF.

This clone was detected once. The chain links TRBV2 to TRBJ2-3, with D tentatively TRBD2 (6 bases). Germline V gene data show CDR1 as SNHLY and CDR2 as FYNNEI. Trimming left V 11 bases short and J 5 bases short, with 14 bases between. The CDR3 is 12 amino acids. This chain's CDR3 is CASTREVDTQYF. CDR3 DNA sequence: TGTGCCTCCACCAGGGAGGTAGATACGCAGTATTTT.

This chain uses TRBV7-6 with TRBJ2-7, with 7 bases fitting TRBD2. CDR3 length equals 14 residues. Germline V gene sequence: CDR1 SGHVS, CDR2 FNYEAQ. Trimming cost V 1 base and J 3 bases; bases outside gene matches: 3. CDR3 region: CASSLVASGYEQYF. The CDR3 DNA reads TGTGCCAGCAGCTTAGTCGCTAGCGGCTACGAGCAGTACTTC.

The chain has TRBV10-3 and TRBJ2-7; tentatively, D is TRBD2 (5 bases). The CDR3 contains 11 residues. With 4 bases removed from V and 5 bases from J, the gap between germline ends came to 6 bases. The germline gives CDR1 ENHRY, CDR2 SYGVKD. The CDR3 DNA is TGTGCCATCAGTGCCGGGAACGAGCAGTACTTC. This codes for CAISAGNEQYF.

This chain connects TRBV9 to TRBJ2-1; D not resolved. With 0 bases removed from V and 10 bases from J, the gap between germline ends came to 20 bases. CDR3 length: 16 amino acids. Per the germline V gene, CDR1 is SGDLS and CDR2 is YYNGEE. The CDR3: CASSVDATKIKSEQFF. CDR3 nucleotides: TGTGCCAGCAGCGTAGACGCGACCAAAATAAAGTCGGAGCAGTTCTTC.

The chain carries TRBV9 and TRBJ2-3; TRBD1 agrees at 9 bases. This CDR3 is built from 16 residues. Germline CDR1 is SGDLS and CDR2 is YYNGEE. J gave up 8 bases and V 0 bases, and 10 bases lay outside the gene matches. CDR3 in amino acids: CASSVARTGVGGTQYF. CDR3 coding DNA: TGTGCCAGCAGCGTAGCTCGGACAGGGGTAGGGGGTACGCAGTATTTT.

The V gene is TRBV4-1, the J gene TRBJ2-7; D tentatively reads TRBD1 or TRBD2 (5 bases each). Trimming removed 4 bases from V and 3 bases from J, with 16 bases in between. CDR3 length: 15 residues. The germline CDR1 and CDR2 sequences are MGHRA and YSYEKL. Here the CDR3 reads CASSRDQGAGYEQYF. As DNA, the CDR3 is TGCGCCAGCAGCCGGGACCAGGGAGCTGGCTACGAGCAGTACTTC.

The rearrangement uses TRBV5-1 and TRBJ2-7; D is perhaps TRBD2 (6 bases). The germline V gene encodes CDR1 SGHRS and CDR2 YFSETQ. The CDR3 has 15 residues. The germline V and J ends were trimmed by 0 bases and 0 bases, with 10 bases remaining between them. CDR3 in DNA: TGCGCCAGCAGCTTGGTGGCGGGGAGCTCCTACGAGCAGTACTTC. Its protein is CASSLVAGSSYEQYF.

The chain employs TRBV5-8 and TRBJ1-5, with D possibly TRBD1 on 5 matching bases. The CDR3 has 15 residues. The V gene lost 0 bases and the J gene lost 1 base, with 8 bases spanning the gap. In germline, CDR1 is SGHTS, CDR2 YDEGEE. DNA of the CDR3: TGTGCCAGCAGCTTGGAACGGGGGAGCAATCAGCCCCAGCATTTT. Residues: CASSLERGSNQPQHF.

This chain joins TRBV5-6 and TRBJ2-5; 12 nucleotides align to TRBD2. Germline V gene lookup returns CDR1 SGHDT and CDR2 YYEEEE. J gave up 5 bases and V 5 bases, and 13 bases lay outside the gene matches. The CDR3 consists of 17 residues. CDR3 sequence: CASSRRTSGKVGETQYF. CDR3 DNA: TGTGCCAGCAGTCGGCGGACTAGCGGGAAGGTAGGGGAGACCCAGTACTTC.

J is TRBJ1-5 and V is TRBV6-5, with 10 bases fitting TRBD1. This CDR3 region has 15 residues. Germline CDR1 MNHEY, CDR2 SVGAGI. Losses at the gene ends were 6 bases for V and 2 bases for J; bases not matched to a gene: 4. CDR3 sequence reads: CASSSGQGGNQPQHF. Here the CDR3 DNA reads TGTGCCAGCAGCAGCGGACAGGGGGGCAATCAGCCCCAGCATTTT.